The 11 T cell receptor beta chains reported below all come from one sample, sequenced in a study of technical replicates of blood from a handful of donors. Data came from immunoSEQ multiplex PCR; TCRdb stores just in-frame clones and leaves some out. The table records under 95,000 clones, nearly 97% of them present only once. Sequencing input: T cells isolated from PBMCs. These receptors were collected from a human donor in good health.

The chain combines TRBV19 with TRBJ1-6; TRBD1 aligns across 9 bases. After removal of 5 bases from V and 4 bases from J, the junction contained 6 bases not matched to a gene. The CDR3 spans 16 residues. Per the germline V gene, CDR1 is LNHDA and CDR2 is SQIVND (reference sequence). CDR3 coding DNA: TGTGCCAGTAGTCTCAGAGACAGGGGGTATAATTCACCCCTCCACTTT. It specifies CASSLRDRGYNSPLHF. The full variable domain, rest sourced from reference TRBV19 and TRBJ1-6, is DGGITQSPKYLFRKEGQNVTLSCEQNLNHDAMYWYRQDPGQGLRLIYYSQIVNDFQKGDIAEGYSVSREKKESFPLTVTSAQKNPTAFYLCASSLRDRGYNSPLHFGNGTRLTVT.

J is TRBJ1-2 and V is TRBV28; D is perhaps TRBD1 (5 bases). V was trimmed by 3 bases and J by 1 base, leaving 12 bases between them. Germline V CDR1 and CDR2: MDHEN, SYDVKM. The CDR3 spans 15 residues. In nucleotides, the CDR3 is TGTGCCAGCAGTTTCGGGGGAGGGTTTAACTATGGCTACACCTTC. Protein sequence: CASSFGGGFNYGYTF.

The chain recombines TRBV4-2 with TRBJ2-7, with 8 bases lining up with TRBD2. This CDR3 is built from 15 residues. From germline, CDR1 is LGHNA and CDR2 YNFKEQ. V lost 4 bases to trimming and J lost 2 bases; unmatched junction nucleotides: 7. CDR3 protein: CASSRELAATYEQYF. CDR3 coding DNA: TGTGCCAGCAGCCGGGAACTAGCGGCTACCTACGAGCAGTACTTC.

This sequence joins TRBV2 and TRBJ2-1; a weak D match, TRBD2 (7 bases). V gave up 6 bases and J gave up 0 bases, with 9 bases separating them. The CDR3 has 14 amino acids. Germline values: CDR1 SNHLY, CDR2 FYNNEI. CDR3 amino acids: CASRRGGSYNEQFF. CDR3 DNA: TGTGCCAGCAGGAGGGGGGGCTCCTACAATGAGCAGTTCTTC. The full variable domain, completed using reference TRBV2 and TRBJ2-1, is EPEVTQTPSHQVTQMGQEVILRCVPISNHLYFYWYRQILGQKVEFLVSFYNNEISEKSEIFDDQFSVERPDGSNFTLKIRSTKLEDSAMYFCASRRGGSYNEQFFGPGTRLTVL.

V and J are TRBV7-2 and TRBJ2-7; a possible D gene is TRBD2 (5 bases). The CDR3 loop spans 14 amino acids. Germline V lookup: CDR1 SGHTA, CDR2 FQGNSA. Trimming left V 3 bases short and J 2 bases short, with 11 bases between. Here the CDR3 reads CASSFGPAAYEQYF. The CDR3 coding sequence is TGTGCCAGCAGCTTCGGCCCAGCGGCCTACGAGCAGTACTTC.

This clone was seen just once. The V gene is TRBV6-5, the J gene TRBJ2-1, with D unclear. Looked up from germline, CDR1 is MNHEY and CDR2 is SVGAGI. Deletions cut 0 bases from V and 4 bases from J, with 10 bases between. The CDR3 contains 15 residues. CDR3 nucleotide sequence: TGTGCCAGCAGTTACTCCGGGTACCTGTACAATGAGCAGTTCTTC. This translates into CASSYSGYLYNEQFF.

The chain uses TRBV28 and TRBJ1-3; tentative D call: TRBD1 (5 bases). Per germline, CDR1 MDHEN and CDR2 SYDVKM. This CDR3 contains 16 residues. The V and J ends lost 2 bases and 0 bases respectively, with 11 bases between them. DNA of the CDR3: TGTGCCAGCAGTTTAGCCAGGGCAACCTCTGGAAACACCATATATTTT. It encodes CASSLARATSGNTIYF.

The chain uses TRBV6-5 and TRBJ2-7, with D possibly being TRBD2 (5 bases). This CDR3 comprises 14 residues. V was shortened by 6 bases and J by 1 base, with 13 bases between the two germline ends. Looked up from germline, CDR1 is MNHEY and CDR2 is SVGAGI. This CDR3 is CASRPSYSSYEQYF. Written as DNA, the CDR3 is TGTGCCAGCAGGCCTAGCTATAGTTCCTACGAGCAGTACTTC.

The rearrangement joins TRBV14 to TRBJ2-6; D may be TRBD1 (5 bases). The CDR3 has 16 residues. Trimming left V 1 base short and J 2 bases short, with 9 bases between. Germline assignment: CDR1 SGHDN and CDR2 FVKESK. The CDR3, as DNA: TGTGCCAGCAGCCAAGGCAGGGTAGCTGGGGCCAACGTCCTGACTTTC. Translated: CASSQGRVAGANVLTF. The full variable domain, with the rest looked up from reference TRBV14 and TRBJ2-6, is EAGVTQFPSHSVIEKGQTVTLRCDPISGHDNLYWYRRVMGKEIKFLLHFVKESKQDESGMPNNRFLAERTGGTYSTLKVQPAELEDSGVYFCASSQGRVAGANVLTFGAGSRLTVL.

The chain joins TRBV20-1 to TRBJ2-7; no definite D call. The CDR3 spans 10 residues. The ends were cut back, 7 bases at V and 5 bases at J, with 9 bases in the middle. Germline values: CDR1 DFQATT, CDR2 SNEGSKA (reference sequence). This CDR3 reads CSVSYHEQYF. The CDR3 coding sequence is TGCAGTGTGTCTTATCACGAGCAGTACTTC.

The CDR3 bases are TGTGCCAGCAGCTTGGAGGGGTATGGCTACACCTTC. This sequence encodes CASSLEGYGYTF. The chain has TRBV5-8 and TRBJ1-2, with D perhaps matching TRBD1 (5 bases). V was shortened by 0 bases and J by 5 bases, with 5 bases between the two germline ends. CDR3 size: 12 residues. The germline V gene has CDR1 SGHTS and CDR2 YDEGEE.